These 7 T cell receptor beta chains originate from one sample sequenced in a study of blood T cell repertoires in COVID-19. Assay used: immunoSEQ multiplex PCR; TCRdb lists only in-frame clones, some missing. The data contain approximately 120,000 clones, more than 80% of them singletons. What was sequenced was peripheral blood. The receptors were sampled from a human donor in a cohort sampled during active COVID-19.

The rearrangement links TRBV3-1 (or the pseudogene TRBV3-2) to TRBJ2-7, with TRBD2 matching over 7 bases. The CDR3 is 15 residues long. The germline V gene has CDR1 LGHDT and CDR2 YNNKEL (reference sequence). Trimming cost V 5 bases and J 4 bases; bases outside gene matches: 11. The CDR3 bases are TGTGCCAGCAGCTCGCGGGCGGGAGCGGGATACGAGCAGTACGTC. Translated: CASSSRAGAGYEQYV.

The chain combines TRBV29-1 with TRBJ1-2; D not certain. The CDR3 spans 12 residues. The germline V and J ends were trimmed by 4 bases and 7 bases, with 13 bases remaining between them. Germline lookup yields CDR1 SQVTM and CDR2 ANQGSEA. CDR3 nucleotides: TGCAGCGTTGGCCCGGGATCGGGTGGCTACACCTTC. Amino acid sequence: CSVGPGSGGYTF.

The rearrangement joins TRBV12-3 or TRBV12-4 to TRBJ2-3; D unclear. The CDR3 loop spans 11 amino acids. V was cut by 6 bases and J by 4 bases, with 5 bases left in between. The CDR3 region is CASSSPDTQYF. CDR3 nucleotide sequence: TGTGCCAGCAGCTCCCCAGATACGCAGTATTTT.

The gene calls are TRBV9 and TRBJ2-3, with 8 bases fitting TRBD1. This CDR3 contains 14 residues. Germline V gives CDR1 SGDLS, CDR2 YYNGEE. V dropped 0 bases and J dropped 4; count of bases not matched to a gene: 1. The CDR3 DNA is TGTGCCAGCAGCGTAGGGACAGGGTCAGATACGCAGTATTTT. As protein: CASSVGTGSDTQYF.

The genes are TRBV30 and TRBJ2-1; D perhaps matches TRBD2 (6 bases). The CDR3 is made up of 14 amino acids. V dropped 0 bases and J dropped 7 bases, with 13 bases sitting between them. The germline gives CDR1 GTSNPN, CDR2 SVGIG (reference sequence). The CDR3 protein is CAWSVGDRGNEQFF. CDR3 DNA: TGTGCCTGGAGTGTGGGGGATCGGGGGAATGAGCAGTTCTTC.

The CDR3 DNA sequence: TGTGCCAGCAGCAAAGCGCGAGGGGGGGAGGCTCAAGAGACCCAGTACTTC. The encoded protein is CASSKARGGEAQETQYF. This chain uses TRBV21-1 with TRBJ2-5; TRBD2 is taken as the D call from the table, unchecked against the DNA. TRBV21-1 corresponds to a pseudogene. The CDR3 sequence is 17 residues long.

The chain employs TRBV9 and TRBJ2-5; D ambiguous. The V gene lost 0 bases and the J gene lost 7 bases, with 13 bases spanning the gap. Germline assignment: CDR1 SGDLS and CDR2 YYNGEE. The CDR3 loop spans 14 amino acids. DNA for the CDR3: TGTGCCAGCAGCGTAGATGGTCCTTCAGGGACCCAGTACTTC. Translated, it gives CASSVDGPSGTQYF.